A selection of T cell receptor beta chains follows, all from one sample in a study of shared clonotypes between healthy human individuals. Data came from immunoSEQ multiplex PCR; TCRdb stores just in-frame clones and leaves some out. The repertoire consists of approximately 510,000 clones, with about four fifths occurring once and the leading ten covering 10% to 15%. Sample: PBMCs. The receptors come from a woman in her 40s in good health. Some clones in this sample may be carry-over from other donors' samples. CDR3s include the opening cysteine and the closing phenylalanine or tryptophan. The D gene is left open where the match is weak. Part of the rows lack a size; the others show once, few, many or a class for expanded clones.

abundance: once; j_gene: TRBJ2-1; v_gene: TRBV29-1; d_gene: TRBD2; CDR3nt: TGCAGCGTTGAAGAATGGACTAGCGGGAGTCTCAATGAGCAGTTCTTC; CDR3aa: CSVEEWTSGSLNEQFF
abundance: .; j_gene: TRBJ2-3; v_gene: TRBV7-2; d_gene: .; CDR3nt: TGTGCCAGCAGCACAGTCAGCACAGATACGCAGTATTTT; CDR3aa: CASSTVSTDTQYF
abundance: .; j_gene: TRBJ2-3; v_gene: TRBV7-3; d_gene: .; CDR3nt: TGTGCCAGCAGCCCTCAATACGCAGATACGCAGTATTTT; CDR3aa: CASSPQYADTQYF
abundance: .; j_gene: TRBJ2-1; v_gene: TRBV5-1; d_gene: .; CDR3nt: TGCGCCAGCAGGGAGGGAGTAGGGAACAATGAGCAGTTCTTC; CDR3aa: CASREGVGNNEQFF
abundance: .; j_gene: TRBJ1-2; v_gene: TRBV28; d_gene: .; CDR3nt: TGTGCCAGCTTACCCTTGACGGACTATGGCTACACCTTC; CDR3aa: CASLPLTDYGYTF
abundance: few; j_gene: TRBJ1-2; v_gene: TRBV28; d_gene: TRBD1; CDR3nt: TGTGCCAGCAGTTTATTAACAGGGGGGTACGGCTACACCTTC; CDR3aa: CASSLLTGGYGYTF
abundance: .; j_gene: TRBJ2-7; v_gene: TRBV21-1; d_gene: .; CDR3nt: TGTGCCAGCAGCAAAGCGGCGTGCCTTGCTAGTGAGAAGTCCTACGAGCAGTACTTC; CDR3aa: CASSKAACLASEKSYEQYF
abundance: few; j_gene: TRBJ2-7; v_gene: TRBV9; d_gene: TRBD2; CDR3nt: TGTGCCAGCAGCGTAGCGGGGACTAGCGGCTACGAGCAGTACTTC; CDR3aa: CASSVAGTSGYEQYF
abundance: .; j_gene: TRBJ1-2; v_gene: TRBV7-2; d_gene: .; CDR3nt: TGTGCCAGCAGCTTAGTGGGAACTGGCTACACCTTC; CDR3aa: CASSLVGTGYTF
abundance: few; j_gene: TRBJ1-1; v_gene: TRBV18; d_gene: .; CDR3nt: TGTGCCAGCTCACCAGAGATGAACACTGAAGCTTTCTTT; CDR3aa: CASSPEMNTEAFF
abundance: .; j_gene: TRBJ1-1; v_gene: TRBV28; d_gene: TRBD1; CDR3nt: TGTGCCAGCAGTTTAGCCGGGACAGGGAACACTGAAGCTTTCTTT; CDR3aa: CASSLAGTGNTEAFF
abundance: .; j_gene: TRBJ2-1; v_gene: TRBV13; d_gene: .; CDR3nt: TGTGCCAGCAGCAAACCTACCGGGACCAGGAGGGGCGATGAGCAGTTCTTC; CDR3aa: CASSKPTGTRRGDEQFF
abundance: once; j_gene: TRBJ1-4; v_gene: TRBV30; d_gene: .; CDR3nt: TGTGCCTGGAAGTGGTCAACTAATGAAAAACTGTTTTTT; CDR3aa: CAWKWSTNEKLFF
abundance: .; j_gene: TRBJ2-5; v_gene: TRBV7-6; d_gene: TRBD2; CDR3nt: TGTGCCAGCAGCGAAAGACTAGCCGGCGAGACCCAGTACTTC; CDR3aa: CASSERLAGETQYF
abundance: .; j_gene: TRBJ1-1; v_gene: TRBV6-1; d_gene: TRBD1; CDR3nt: TGTGCCAGCAGTGAAAGGCAGGGGGCGAGGACTGAAGCTTTCTTT; CDR3aa: CASSERQGARTEAFF
abundance: .; j_gene: TRBJ2-7; v_gene: TRBV23-1; d_gene: .; CDR3nt: TGCGCCAGCAGTCGATCCAGGTCTACCGTCTACGAGCAGTACTTC; CDR3aa: CASSRSRSTVYEQYF
abundance: .; j_gene: TRBJ2-2; v_gene: TRBV29-1; d_gene: TRBD2; CDR3nt: TGCAGCGTGATCCTAGCGGGAGGATGGTACACCGGGGAGCTGTTTTTT; CDR3aa: CSVILAGGWYTGELFF
abundance: .; j_gene: TRBJ2-1; v_gene: TRBV7-9; d_gene: .; CDR3nt: TGTGCCAGCAGCGCCTTCGTGGGAGTATCCTACAATGAGCAGTTCTTC; CDR3aa: CASSAFVGVSYNEQFF
abundance: .; j_gene: TRBJ1-2; v_gene: TRBV4-2; d_gene: TRBD1; CDR3nt: TGTGCCAGCAGCCAAGGGTCGGGACAGAACTATGGCTACACCTTC; CDR3aa: CASSQGSGQNYGYTF
abundance: .; j_gene: TRBJ2-7; v_gene: TRBV19; d_gene: TRBD2; CDR3nt: TGTGCCAGTAGTCTGTCTAGCGGGAGTCGCGAGCAGTACTTC; CDR3aa: CASSLSSGSREQYF
abundance: .; j_gene: TRBJ2-5; v_gene: TRBV5-6; d_gene: TRBD1; CDR3nt: TGTGCCAGCAGCGTGGACAGGGGTCAGACCCAGTACTTC; CDR3aa: CASSVDRGQTQYF
abundance: few; j_gene: TRBJ2-7; v_gene: TRBV5-4; d_gene: .; CDR3nt: TGTGCCAGCAGCATCGACGCCCACTACGAGCAGTACTTC; CDR3aa: CASSIDAHYEQYF
abundance: .; j_gene: TRBJ2-3; v_gene: TRBV5-1; d_gene: .; CDR3nt: TGCGCCAGCAGCTGGGGCGCAGGGACTGGCACAGATACGCAGTATTTT; CDR3aa: CASSWGAGTGTDTQYF
abundance: .; j_gene: TRBJ1-5; v_gene: TRBV18; d_gene: .; CDR3nt: TGTGCCAGCTCACCACAGGGCCCAGGGGACCTCTGGGTTAGCAATCAGCCCCAGCATTTT; CDR3aa: CASSPQGPGDLWVSNQPQHF
abundance: many; j_gene: TRBJ1-1; v_gene: TRBV29-1; d_gene: TRBD1; CDR3nt: TGCAGCGTCTCCTTCGGGACAGGGGGCACTGAAGCTTTCTTT; CDR3aa: CSVSFGTGGTEAFF
abundance: .; j_gene: TRBJ2-2; v_gene: TRBV25-1; d_gene: TRBD2; CDR3nt: TGTGCCAGCAGTGAATATTTCAGCGGGATGGGCGGGGAGCTGTTTTTT; CDR3aa: CASSEYFSGMGGELFF
abundance: .; j_gene: TRBJ2-7; v_gene: TRBV18; d_gene: TRBD1; CDR3nt: TGTGCCAGCTCACCAGGGACAGAGGACGAGCAGTACTTC; CDR3aa: CASSPGTEDEQYF
abundance: .; j_gene: TRBJ2-5; v_gene: TRBV18; d_gene: .; CDR3nt: TGTGCCAGCTCGCAGGGACAAGAGACCCAGTACTTC; CDR3aa: CASSQGQETQYF
abundance: .; j_gene: TRBJ1-2; v_gene: TRBV19; d_gene: TRBD1; CDR3nt: TGTGCCAGTAGTGGTTGGGACAGGGGATATGGCTACACCTTC; CDR3aa: CASSGWDRGYGYTF
abundance: .; j_gene: TRBJ1-1; v_gene: TRBV5-1; d_gene: .; CDR3nt: TGCGCCAGCAGCTTGGCGGCAGCCCCCTCTGAAGCTTTCTTT; CDR3aa: CASSLAAAPSEAFF
abundance: .; j_gene: TRBJ2-5; v_gene: TRBV11-2; d_gene: TRBD2; CDR3nt: TGTGCCAGCAGCTCTCTGTTGGGTAGCGGGGAGACCCAGTACTTC; CDR3aa: CASSSLLGSGETQYF
abundance: .; j_gene: TRBJ2-3; v_gene: TRBV10-1; d_gene: .; CDR3nt: TGCGCCAGCTTGACGGGTTCTCGCACAGATACGCAGTATTTT; CDR3aa: CASLTGSRTDTQYF
abundance: .; j_gene: TRBJ2-3; v_gene: TRBV19; d_gene: .; CDR3nt: TGTGCCAGTAGTGGGACTGTGTCAAATACGCAGTATTTT; CDR3aa: CASSGTVSNTQYF
abundance: few; j_gene: TRBJ2-3; v_gene: TRBV6-6; d_gene: .; CDR3nt: TGTGCCAGCAGTCGAGGGAATAGGGGCACAGATACGCAGTATTTT; CDR3aa: CASSRGNRGTDTQYF
abundance: few; j_gene: TRBJ2-5; v_gene: TRBV29-1; d_gene: .; CDR3nt: TGCAGCGTCGAACCCATGGACTATAAAGAGACCCAGTACTTC; CDR3aa: CSVEPMDYKETQYF
abundance: .; j_gene: TRBJ1-1; v_gene: TRBV28; d_gene: .; CDR3nt: TGTGCCAGCAGTTCTTACAGGGCCGGCACTGAAGCTTTCTTT; CDR3aa: CASSSYRAGTEAFF
abundance: many; j_gene: TRBJ2-6; v_gene: TRBV6-4; d_gene: .; CDR3nt: TGTGCCAGCAGTGATGATGGGGTCTCTGGGGCCAACGTCCTGACTTTC; CDR3aa: CASSDDGVSGANVLTF
abundance: .; j_gene: TRBJ2-7; v_gene: TRBV6-5; d_gene: .; CDR3nt: TGTGCCAGCAGGCAACAGGGAGGCTACGAGCAGTACTTC; CDR3aa: CASRQQGGYEQYF